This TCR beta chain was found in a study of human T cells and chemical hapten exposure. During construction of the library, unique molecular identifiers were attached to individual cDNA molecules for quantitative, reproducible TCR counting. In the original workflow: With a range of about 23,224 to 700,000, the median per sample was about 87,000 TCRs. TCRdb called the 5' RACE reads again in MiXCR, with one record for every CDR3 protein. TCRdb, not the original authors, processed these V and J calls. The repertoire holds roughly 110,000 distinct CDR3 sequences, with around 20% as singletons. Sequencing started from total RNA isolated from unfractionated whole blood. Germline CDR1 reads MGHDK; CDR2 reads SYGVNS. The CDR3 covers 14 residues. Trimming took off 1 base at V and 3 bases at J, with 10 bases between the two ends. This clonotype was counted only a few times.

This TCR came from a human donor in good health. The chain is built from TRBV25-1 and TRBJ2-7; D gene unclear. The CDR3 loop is CASSESGQVYEQYF. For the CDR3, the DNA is TGTGCCAGCAGTGAATCCGGGCAGGTCTACGAGCAGTACTTC.